This entry lists 29 T cell receptor beta chains sequenced from one sample in a study of high-grade serous ovarian cancer treatment subgroups. Method: immunoSEQ multiplex PCR; TCRdb's copy keeps in-frame clones and lacks some. The data hold about 3,200 clones, with roughly 63% observed a single time. Tumor samples were obtained before definitive surgery or chemotherapy. Sequencing used tumor tissue. The receptors originated from a human donor with high-grade serous ovarian cancer.

The chain links TRBV11-3 to TRBJ2-3; the D call may be TRBD1 or TRBD2 (6 bases each). Per germline, CDR1 SGHNT and CDR2 YENEEA. Trimming removed 5 bases from V and 2 bases from J, with 17 bases in between. This CDR3 is 16 amino acids long. The CDR3 reads CASSPEGVKLTDTQYF. As DNA, the CDR3 is TGTGCCAGCAGCCCGGAGGGGGTCAAGCTCACAGATACGCAGTATTTT. Full variable domain (missing parts from reference TRBV11-3 and TRBJ2-3): EAGVVQSPRYKIIEKKQPVAFWCNPISGHNTLYWYLQNLGQGPELLIRYENEEAVDDSQLPKDRFSAERLKGVDSTLKIQPAELGDSAVYLCASSPEGVKLTDTQYFGPGTRLTVL.

The V call is TRBV6-6, the J call TRBJ2-4, with 8 positions matching TRBD2. The germline CDR1 and CDR2 sequences are MNHNY and SVGAGI (reference sequence). The length of the CDR3 is 12 residues. J lost 8 bases, V lost 7 bases, and 4 bases had no gene match. The CDR3 DNA is TGTGCCAGCACTAGCGGGCACGACATTCAGTACTTC. Protein product: CASTSGHDIQYF.

This clone was seen only once. CDR3 DNA: TGTGCCAGCAGCTTAGATCCGGGCTGGGACAGGGGGAGCTCCTACAATGAGCAGTTCTTC. This sequence encodes CASSLDPGWDRGSSYNEQFF. The chain carries TRBV11-3 and TRBJ2-1; 11 positions match TRBD1. V lost 0 bases to trimming and J lost 0 bases; unmatched junction nucleotides: 10. Germline loops: CDR1 SGHNT, CDR2 YENEEA. The CDR3 has 20 residues.

The chain joins TRBV4-3 to TRBJ1-1, with 7 positions matching TRBD1. Unmatched junction bases numbered 5, after V lost 1 base and J lost 3 bases. Germline CDR1 and CDR2: LGHNA and YSLEER. This CDR3 has 15 residues. CDR3 nucleotide sequence: TGCGCCAGCAGCCAAGCTCAGGGGGTGGACACTGAAGCTTTCTTT. It is translated as CASSQAQGVDTEAFF.

The rearrangement joins TRBV7-4 to TRBJ2-7; TRBD1 might be the D (6 bases). CDR3 length equals 15 residues. Germline V gene data show CDR1 as SGHVT and CDR2 as SQSDAQ. V lost 5 bases to trimming and J lost 3 bases, with 17 bases between them. The CDR3 DNA is TGTGCCAGCAGCCCCTACACAGGGACCTACTACGAGCAGTACTTC. Its protein is CASSPYTGTYYEQYF.

The chain is built from TRBV14 and TRBJ2-7, with 14 bases identical to TRBD2. Germline lookup yields CDR1 SGHDN and CDR2 FVKESK. Unmatched junction bases numbered 12, after V lost 3 bases and J lost 5 bases. The CDR3 loop spans 18 amino acids. The chain's CDR3 is CASSHGTSGRALFHEQYF. The CDR3 DNA sequence: TGTGCCAGCAGCCACGGGACTAGCGGGAGAGCCCTCTTCCACGAGCAGTACTTC. Variable domain in full (rest from reference TRBV14 and TRBJ2-7): EAGVTQFPSHSVIEKGQTVTLRCDPISGHDNLYWYRRVMGKEIKFLLHFVKESKQDESGMPNNRFLAERTGGTYSTLKVQPAELEDSGVYFCASSHGTSGRALFHEQYFGPGTRLTVT.

The CDR3 loop reads CASSPDRGLGGNTEAFF. DNA of the CDR3: TGTGCCAGCAGCCCCGACCGGGGCCTAGGGGGTAACACTGAAGCTTTCTTT. The rearrangement uses TRBV5-6 and TRBJ1-1; possibly TRBD1 for D (6 bases). Germline CDR1 SGHDT, CDR2 YYEEEE. The germline V and J ends were trimmed by 4 bases and 2 bases, with 21 bases remaining between them. The CDR3 runs to 17 residues. The full variable domain, its missing parts supplied by reference TRBV5-6 and TRBJ1-1, is DAGVTQSPTHLIKTRGQQVTLRCSPKSGHDTVSWYQQALGQGPQFIFQYYEEEERQRGNFPDRFSGHQFPNYSSELNVNALLLGDSALYLCASSPDRGLGGNTEAFFGQGTRLTVV.

CDR3 in amino acids: CASSFRQGVAYEQYF. The CDR3 DNA is TGTGCCAGCAGCTTCAGACAGGGGGTGGCCTACGAGCAGTACTTC. The rearrangement uses TRBV7-8 and TRBJ2-7; 9 nucleotides match TRBD1. This CDR3 is 15 amino acids long. Germline V gene lookup returns CDR1 SGHVS and CDR2 FQNEAQ. V was clipped by 3 bases and J by 2 bases; unmatched bases: 5.

This clone is medium-sized by share. CDR3 residues: CASSEGTGGNEQYF. In DNA, the CDR3 is TGTGCCAGCAGTGAAGGGACAGGGGGCAACGAGCAGTACTTC. The chain couples TRBV2 to TRBJ2-7; 11 positions match TRBD1. The CDR3 sequence is 14 residues long. The germline V gene has CDR1 SNHLY and CDR2 FYNNEI. With 1 base clipped from V and 5 bases from J, the junction kept 1 base outside the gene matches.

The chain has TRBV5-1 and TRBJ2-1; 9 bases are a match to TRBD1. CDR3 length: 15 residues. The germline V gene encodes CDR1 SGHRS and CDR2 YFSETQ. Losses at the gene ends were 4 bases for V and 6 bases for J; bases not matched to a gene: 8. For the CDR3, the DNA is TGCGCCAGCAGCCCGGGACAGGGATTGGGCAATGAGCAGTTCTTC. Its protein is CASSPGQGLGNEQFF.

Within the sample, this clone is large. The V and J genes are TRBV9 and TRBJ2-7; D not certain. The CDR3 contains 15 residues. V lost 1 base and J 1 base, leaving 12 bases between the germline ends. The germline V gene has CDR1 SGDLS and CDR2 YYNGEE. This CDR3 is CASSVTGDRSYEQYF. CDR3 bases: TGTGCCAGCAGCGTAACTGGCGATAGATCCTACGAGCAGTACTTC.

The CDR3 here is CASSMISGGANEQFF. The CDR3 DNA is TGTGCCAGTAGTATGATTAGCGGGGGGGCCAATGAGCAGTTCTTC. The chain uses TRBV19 and TRBJ2-1, with 11 bases aligning to TRBD2. CDR3 size: 15 residues. CDR1 and CDR2 from the germline V gene are LNHDA and SQIVND (reference sequence). Unmatched junction bases numbered 4, after V lost 3 bases and J lost 6 bases.

V usage is TRBV7-9 and J usage is TRBJ2-5; 10 bases line up with TRBD2. This CDR3 comprises 18 residues. The germline V gene has CDR1 SEHNR and CDR2 FQNEAQ (reference sequence). V trimming: 3 bases; J trimming: 2 bases; junction bases outside the gene matches: 12. CDR3 DNA: TGTGCCAGCAGCTTCTCGGCTAGCGGGGGACGGGGACAAGAGACCCAGTACTTC. This gives the protein CASSFSASGGRGQETQYF.

This clone has just one count. This chain links TRBV9 with TRBJ1-2, with 7 bases aligning to TRBD1. Germline values: CDR1 SGDLS, CDR2 YYNGEE. The CDR3 is made up of 16 amino acids. The trim removed 5 bases at V and 3 bases at J, leaving 13 bases unmatched. CDR3 sequence reads: CASSPGVDRWHYGYTF. CDR3 sequence (DNA): TGTGCCAGCAGTCCCGGGGTGGACAGGTGGCACTATGGCTACACCTTC.

This chain links TRBV27 with TRBJ1-4; D unclear. Germline lookup yields CDR1 MNHEY and CDR2 SMNVEV (reference sequence). Trimming took off 1 base at V and 8 bases at J, with 5 bases between the two ends. The CDR3 extends over 12 amino acids. CDR3 DNA: TGTGCCAGCAGTTTATTTGGGGAAAAACTGTTTTTT. It encodes CASSLFGEKLFF.

The V and J genes are TRBV11-2 and TRBJ2-1; 7 nucleotides match TRBD1. The CDR3 runs 15 residues. V lost 3 bases, J lost 0 bases, and 2 bases stayed unmatched. Germline V lookup: CDR1 SGHAT, CDR2 FQNNGV. The chain's CDR3 is CASSLGQSSYNEQFF. The DNA of the CDR3 is TGTGCCAGCAGCTTGGGACAGAGCTCCTACAATGAGCAGTTCTTC.

The chain combines TRBV6-5 with TRBJ2-3; D call uncertain. V gave up 0 bases and J gave up 1 base, with 8 bases separating them. The CDR3 has 15 amino acids. Germline-derived CDR1 and CDR2 are MNHEY and SVGAGI. The DNA for the CDR3 is TGTGCCAGCAGTTACTCGATAATTGGCACAGATACGCAGTATTTT. It is translated as CASSYSIIGTDTQYF.

The V call is TRBV12-5, the J call TRBJ1-4, with TRBD1 as a possible D gene (5 bases). The ends were cut back, 3 bases at V and 8 bases at J, with 13 bases in the middle. There are 14 residues in the CDR3. Germline V gene lookup returns CDR1 LGHNT and CDR2 FRNRAP. The CDR3 here is CASGFGGIEEKLFF. The CDR3 region has the DNA TGTGCTAGTGGTTTTGGGGGAATTGAGGAAAAACTGTTTTTT.

This clone was observed a handful of times. This chain uses TRBV30 with TRBJ1-6; D may be TRBD1 (6 bases). Germline loops: CDR1 GTSNPN, CDR2 SVGIG (reference sequence). The V gene lost 5 bases and the J gene lost 7 bases, with 15 bases spanning the gap. This CDR3 is built from 14 residues. The CDR3 reads CAWGTGFDNSPLHF. CDR3 DNA sequence: TGTGCCTGGGGAACAGGGTTCGACAATTCACCCCTCCACTTT.

The chain combines TRBV19 with TRBJ1-1, with a tentative D call TRBD1 (5 bases). The CDR3 extends over 13 amino acids. Trimming stripped 3 bases from V and 3 bases from J, with 8 bases between. Germline CDR1 LNHDA, CDR2 SQIVND (reference sequence). Here the CDR3 reads CASSIKGDTEAFF. The DNA of the CDR3 is TGTGCCAGTAGTATCAAAGGGGACACTGAAGCTTTCTTT.

This clone was seen a handful of times. The chain links TRBV7-2 to TRBJ1-1; 9 nucleotides agree with TRBD1. The CDR3 spans 16 residues. Germline CDR1 is SGHTA and CDR2 is FQGNSA. Trimming removed 5 bases from V and 1 base from J; junction bases left unmatched: 8. This CDR3 reads CASSANRGLGNTEAFF. CDR3 DNA: TGTGCCAGCAGCGCGAACAGGGGGCTGGGGAACACTGAAGCTTTCTTT.

V usage is TRBV5-4 and J usage is TRBJ2-5, with 9 bases fitting TRBD1. The DNA end favors TRBJ2-7, so the J call may be wrong. Germline V lookup: CDR1 SGHNT, CDR2 YYREEE (reference sequence). This CDR3 spans 15 amino acids. CDR3: CASSLGQGGGYEQYF. The CDR3, as DNA: TGTGCCAGCAGCTTGGGACAGGGGGGAGGGTACGAGCAGTACTTC.

The chain recombines TRBV4-3 with TRBJ2-7; D gene uncertain. V lost 1 base to trimming and J lost 3 bases, with 10 bases between them. The germline V gene has CDR1 LGHNA and CDR2 YSLEER. This CDR3 region has 14 residues. The CDR3: CASSQGQVNYEQYF. The CDR3 DNA follows: TGCGCCAGCAGCCAAGGGCAGGTTAACTACGAGCAGTACTTC.

This chain joins TRBV5-6 and TRBJ1-1; the D is unclear. CDR1 SGHDT and CDR2 YYEEEE come from the germline V gene. Trimming left V 2 bases short and J 4 bases short, with 9 bases between. This CDR3 comprises 13 residues. The chain's CDR3 is CASSLEGITEAFF. CDR3 DNA sequence: TGTGCCAGCAGCTTAGAGGGTATCACTGAAGCTTTCTTT.

V and J are TRBV7-2 and TRBJ2-3; D tentatively reads TRBD1 or TRBD2 (5 bases each). The V end was cut by 2 bases, the J end by 2 bases, with 11 bases between. CDR3 length equals 15 residues. Germline CDR1 reads SGHTA; CDR2 reads FQGNSA. The CDR3 reads CASSLSGGDTDTQYF. DNA for the CDR3: TGTGCCAGCAGCTTATCTGGGGGAGACACAGATACGCAGTATTTT.

J is TRBJ2-5 and V is TRBV2; TRBD1 or TRBD2 may be the D gene (5 bases each). Germline V gives CDR1 SNHLY, CDR2 FYNNEI. V dropped 10 bases and J dropped 5 bases, with 20 bases sitting between them. This CDR3 is 14 amino acids long. This chain's CDR3 is CAKSPGTDGETQYF. CDR3 bases: TGTGCCAAGTCACCCGGGACCGACGGGGAGACCCAGTACTTC.

The rearrangement uses TRBV11-1 and TRBJ1-1, with TRBD1 identical over 11 bases. Looked up from germline, CDR1 is SGHAT and CDR2 is FQDESV (reference sequence). Unmatched junction bases numbered 5, after V lost 5 bases and J lost 0 bases. This CDR3 has 16 residues. The CDR3 loop reads CASSAGTGGMNTEAFF. The CDR3 DNA reads TGTGCCAGCAGCGCGGGGACAGGGGGTATGAACACTGAAGCTTTCTTT.

V usage is TRBV11-2 and J usage is TRBJ2-7; D call uncertain. CDR3 length: 11 amino acids. Trimming left V 1 base short and J 4 bases short, with 2 bases between. Germline CDR1 is SGHAT and CDR2 is FQNNGV. The CDR3 DNA is TGTGCCAGCAGCTTAGCGTACGAGCAGTACTTC. Protein product: CASSLAYEQYF.

This clone counts as medium-sized. The chain employs TRBV9 and TRBJ1-1; D remains unclear. V was shortened by 2 bases and J by 6 bases, with 11 bases between the two germline ends. Germline V gives CDR1 SGDLS, CDR2 YYNGEE. This CDR3 spans 13 amino acids. CDR3 amino acids: CASSVDTRSEAFF. For the CDR3, the DNA is TGTGCCAGCAGCGTTGATACGCGCTCTGAAGCTTTCTTT.